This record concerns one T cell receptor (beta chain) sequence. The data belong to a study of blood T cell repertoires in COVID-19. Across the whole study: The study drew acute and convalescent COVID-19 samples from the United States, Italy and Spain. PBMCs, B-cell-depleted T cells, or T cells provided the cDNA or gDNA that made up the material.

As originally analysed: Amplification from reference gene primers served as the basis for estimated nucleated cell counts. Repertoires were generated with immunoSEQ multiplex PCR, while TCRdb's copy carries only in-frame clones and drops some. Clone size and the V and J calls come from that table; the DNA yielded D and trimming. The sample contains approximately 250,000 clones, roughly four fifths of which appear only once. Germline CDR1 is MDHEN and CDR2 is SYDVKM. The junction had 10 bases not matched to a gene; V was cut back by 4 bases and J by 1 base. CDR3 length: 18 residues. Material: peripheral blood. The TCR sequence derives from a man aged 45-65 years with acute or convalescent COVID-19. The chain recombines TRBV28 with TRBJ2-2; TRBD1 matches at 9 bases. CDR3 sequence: CASSSGQGIPKNTGELFF. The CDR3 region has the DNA TGTGCCAGCAGTTCGGGACAGGGCATCCCAAAGAACACCGGGGAGCTGTTTTTT.